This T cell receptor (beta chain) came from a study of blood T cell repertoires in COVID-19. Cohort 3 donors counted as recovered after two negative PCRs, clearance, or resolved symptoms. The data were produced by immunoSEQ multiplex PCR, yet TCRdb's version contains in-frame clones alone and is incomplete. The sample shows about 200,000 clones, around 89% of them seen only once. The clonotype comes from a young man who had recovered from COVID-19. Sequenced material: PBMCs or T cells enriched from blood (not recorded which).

CDR3 region: CAISAQGGTDTQYF. The DNA for the CDR3 is TGTGCCATCAGTGCACAGGGAGGCACAGATACGCAGTATTTT. This chain joins TRBV10-3 and TRBJ2-3, with D possibly matching TRBD1 (6 bases). Germline values: CDR1 ENHRY, CDR2 SYGVKD. The CDR3 sequence is 14 residues long. The germline V and J ends were trimmed by 4 bases and 1 base, with 9 bases remaining between them.